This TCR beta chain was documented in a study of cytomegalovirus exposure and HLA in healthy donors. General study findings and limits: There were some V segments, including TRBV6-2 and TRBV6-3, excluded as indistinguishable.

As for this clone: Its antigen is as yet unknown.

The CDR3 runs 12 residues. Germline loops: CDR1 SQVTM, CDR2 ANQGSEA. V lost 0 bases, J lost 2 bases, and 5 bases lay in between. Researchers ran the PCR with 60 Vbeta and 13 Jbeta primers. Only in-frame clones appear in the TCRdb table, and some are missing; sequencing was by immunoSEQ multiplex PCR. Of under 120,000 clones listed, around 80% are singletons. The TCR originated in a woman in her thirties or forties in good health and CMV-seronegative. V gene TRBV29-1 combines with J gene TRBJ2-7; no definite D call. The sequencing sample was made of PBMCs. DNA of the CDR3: TGCAGCGTTGAAGATCAGGCCTACGAGCAGTACTTC. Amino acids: CSVEDQAYEQYF.